One T cell receptor beta chain is described in this entry. PCR was performed using 60 Vbeta and 13 Jbeta primers. Sequencing was performed with immunoSEQ multiplex PCR; in TCRdb, only in-frame clones are kept and a portion is missing. The sample yields about 170,000 clones, more than 75% seen once. The record originates from a study of cytomegalovirus exposure and HLA in healthy donors. The CDR3 consists of 16 residues. Germline V gene lookup returns CDR1 SGHAT and CDR2 FQNNGV. The germline V and J ends were trimmed by 4 bases and 0 bases, with 13 bases remaining between them. The sample taken for sequencing was PBMCs. The J gene is TRBJ2-1, the V gene TRBV11-2; D might be TRBD2 (5 bases). The TCR originated in a man aged 30 to 45 in good health and CMV-seropositive. CDR3 loop: CASSSGIGGSYNEQFF. The CDR3 DNA is TGTGCCAGCAGCTCGGGGATCGGCGGCTCCTACAATGAGCAGTTCTTC. Based on the CDR3 plus reference TRBV11-2 and TRBJ2-1, the full variable domain is EAGVAQSPRYKIIEKRQSVAFWCNPISGHATLYWYQQILGQGPKLLIQFQNNGVVDDSQLPKDRFSAERLKGVDSTLKIQPAKLEDSAVYLCASSSGIGGSYNEQFFGPGTRLTVL.